Presented here are 32 T cell receptor beta chains from one specimen sequenced in a study of CD8 T cells in Susac syndrome. Reverse transcription used roughly 0.45 to 1 ug RNA and random hexamers. Via MiXCR, TCRdb re-called the immunoSEQ multiplex PCR reads, giving one row per CDR3 protein. The table includes over 70,000 distinct CDR3 sequences, roughly 96% detected once. What was sequenced was CD8+ T cells from PBMCs. The receptor set was obtained from a human donor with Susac syndrome.

This clonotype was counted a single time. The chain is built from TRBV5-1 and TRBJ2-7; 8 bases align to TRBD1. This CDR3 spans 15 amino acids. Germline V gene data show CDR1 as SGHRS and CDR2 as YFSETQ. V lost 0 bases to trimming and J lost 4 bases; unmatched junction nucleotides: 6. The CDR3 nucleotides read TGCGCCAGCAGCTTGGATCTCACAGGGGGTTACGAGCAGTACTTC. Residues: CASSLDLTGGYEQYF.

The genes are TRBV9 and TRBJ1-1, with D tentatively TRBD1 (6 bases). The germline V and J ends were trimmed by 3 bases and 3 bases, with 15 bases remaining between them. Germline V gene sequence: CDR1 SGDLS, CDR2 YYNGEE. The CDR3 consists of 15 residues. This chain's CDR3 is CASSASGALYTEAFF. In DNA, the CDR3 is TGTGCCAGCAGCGCTTCAGGGGCACTCTACACTGAAGCTTTCTTT.

The J gene is TRBJ1-4, the V gene TRBV29-1, with unresolved D. Germline values: CDR1 SQVTM, CDR2 ANQGSEA. Trimming cost V 4 bases and J 7 bases, with 10 bases left between them. This CDR3 comprises 12 residues. CDR3 amino acids: CSVAGLGEKLFF. DNA for the CDR3: TGCAGCGTTGCTGGGTTAGGTGAAAAACTGTTTTTT.

This clonotype was seen a single time. CDR3 coding DNA: TGTGCCAGCAGTTTAACCGGGACGGAGGCGACCCAGTACTTC. It translates to CASSLTGTEATQYF. The chain joins TRBV12-3 or TRBV12-4 to TRBJ2-5, with D perhaps TRBD1 or TRBD2 (5 bases each). The CDR3 contains 14 residues. The V end lost 2 bases, the J end lost 7 bases, and 14 bases lay between the germline ends.

The chain has TRBV27 and TRBJ2-5; D gene ambiguous. V lost 6 bases and J lost 3, with 14 bases in between. The CDR3 sequence is 14 residues long. Germline V lookup: CDR1 MNHEY, CDR2 SMNVEV (reference sequence). CDR3 nucleotides: TGTGCCAGCAGGTTGGACGGTCAGAAAGAGACCCAGTACTTC. Its translation is CASRLDGQKETQYF.

This rearrangement joins TRBV5-1 to TRBJ2-1; D might be TRBD2 (5 bases). The V gene's germline CDR1 is SGHRS and CDR2 YFSETQ. Trimming took off 1 base at V and 0 bases at J, with 8 bases between the two ends. This CDR3 has 15 amino acids. The CDR3 bases are TGCGCCAGCAGCTTGATTGGGAGCTCCTACAATGAGCAGTTCTTC. Amino acids: CASSLIGSSYNEQFF.

The rearrangement links TRBV20-1 to TRBJ1-1; D perhaps matches TRBD1 (5 bases). The germline V and J ends were trimmed by 4 bases and 4 bases, with 19 bases remaining between them. This CDR3 comprises 15 residues. CDR1 is DFQATT, CDR2 SNEGSKA, per germline (reference sequence). In nucleotides, the CDR3 is TGCAGTGCTACCTGGGGGGAGGTTAAGGGCACTGAAGCTTTCTTT. As protein: CSATWGEVKGTEAFF.

The V call is TRBV5-4, the J call TRBJ2-5; 11 nucleotides agree with TRBD2. The CDR3 length is 15 residues. Germline CDR1 and CDR2: SGHNT and YYREEE (reference sequence). V shed 2 bases and J 2 bases; nucleotides not matched to a gene: 2. CDR3 amino acids: CASSFRTSGQETQYF. The DNA of the CDR3 is TGTGCCAGCAGCTTCCGGACTAGCGGGCAAGAGACCCAGTACTTC.

The gene calls are TRBV30 and TRBJ1-1, with D tentatively TRBD1 (6 bases). Trimming cost V 3 bases and J 0 bases, with 11 bases left between them. The CDR3 is made up of 14 amino acids. Germline V gene lookup returns CDR1 GTSNPN and CDR2 SVGIG (reference sequence). The CDR3, as DNA: TGTGCCTGGAGCTTACAGGGAATGAACACTGAAGCTTTCTTT. Translated, it gives CAWSLQGMNTEAFF.

The CDR3, as DNA: TGTGCCAGCAGCTTAGCGGTAGGACAGGGATACACAGATACGCAGTATTTT. Translating gives CASSLAVGQGYTDTQYF. The chain has TRBV7-2 and TRBJ2-3, with 8 bases that match TRBD1. CDR3 length equals 17 residues. CDR1 SGHTA and CDR2 FQGNSA come from the germline V gene. Losses at the gene ends were 0 bases for V and 2 bases for J; bases not matched to a gene: 7.

The gene calls are TRBV3-1 and TRBJ1-2; D might be TRBD1 (5 bases). V lost 7 bases and J lost 3, with 9 bases in between. Germline V gene data show CDR1 as LGHDT and CDR2 as YNNKEL (reference sequence). This CDR3 contains 12 residues. In nucleotides, the CDR3 is TGTGCCAGCACCCAGGGAGACTATGGCTACACCTTC. Translated, it gives CASTQGDYGYTF.

The chain links TRBV20-1 to TRBJ1-1, with D uncertain. Per the germline V gene, CDR1 is DFQATT and CDR2 is SNEGSKA (reference sequence). V was clipped by 6 bases and J by 1 base, with 9 bases between them. CDR3 length equals 12 residues. The CDR3: CSARVSNTEAFF. Written as DNA, the CDR3 is TGCAGTGCCCGGGTTTCGAACACTGAAGCTTTCTTT.

The CDR3 DNA reads TGTGCCAGCAGCTCACGCGGACTAGCGGGGGGAGAGACCCAGTACTTC. Protein sequence: CASSSRGLAGGETQYF. The gene calls are TRBV12-3 or TRBV12-4 and TRBJ2-5; TRBD2 matches at 14 bases. CDR3 length: 16 amino acids. V lost 6 bases to trimming and J lost 4 bases; unmatched junction nucleotides: 7.

This chain uses TRBV9 with TRBJ1-1; no clear D gene. The CDR3 contains 12 residues. V dropped 0 bases and J dropped 2 bases, with 2 bases sitting between them. Germline values: CDR1 SGDLS, CDR2 YYNGEE. CDR3 nucleotide sequence: TGTGCCAGCAGCGTAGACAACACTGAAGCTTTCTTT. Protein product: CASSVDNTEAFF.

V is TRBV12-5 and J is TRBJ2-1, with D maybe TRBD1 (5 bases). CDR1 LGHNT and CDR2 FRNRAP come from the germline V gene. V was clipped by 3 bases and J by 5 bases, with 11 bases between them. The length of the CDR3 is 14 residues. The CDR3, as DNA: TGTGCTAGTGGTTTCGAGACAGAGCACAATGAGCAGTTCTTC. Its translation is CASGFETEHNEQFF.

The J gene is TRBJ2-5, the V gene TRBV5-6; D not certain. Per the germline V gene, CDR1 is SGHDT and CDR2 is YYEEEE. Trimming cost V 4 bases and J 1 base, with 11 bases left between them. The CDR3 runs to 14 residues. The DNA for the CDR3 is TGTGCCAGCAGCCCATGGGTAACCCAAGAGACCCAGTACTTC. Its protein product is CASSPWVTQETQYF.

This rearrangement joins TRBV11-2 to TRBJ1-1; perhaps TRBD1 as D (6 bases). V was shortened by 1 base and J by 7 bases, with 10 bases between the two germline ends. The germline CDR1 and CDR2 sequences are SGHAT and FQNNGV. The CDR3 is made up of 13 amino acids. This chain's CDR3 is CASSLGQGYEAFF. The CDR3 bases are TGTGCCAGCAGCTTAGGGCAGGGGTATGAAGCTTTCTTT.

The J gene is TRBJ1-1, the V gene TRBV29-1; D remains ambiguous. The CDR3 length is 11 residues. The germline V gene encodes CDR1 SQVTM and CDR2 ANQGSEA. V dropped 7 bases and J dropped 4 bases, with 10 bases sitting between them. The CDR3 protein is CSDLSGTEAFF. The CDR3 coding sequence is TGCAGCGACCTGTCGGGCACTGAAGCTTTCTTT.

CDR3 region: CAWSESNTEAFF. The CDR3 coding sequence is TGTGCCTGGAGTGAGAGCAACACTGAAGCTTTCTTT. The V and J genes are TRBV30 and TRBJ1-1, with D uncertain. V dropped 1 base and J dropped 2 bases, with 5 bases sitting between them. The CDR3 covers 12 residues. Germline CDR1 reads GTSNPN; CDR2 reads SVGIG (reference sequence).

V and J are TRBV7-9 and TRBJ2-1; D gene uncertain. The CDR3 extends over 12 amino acids. V was clipped by 2 bases and J by 10 bases, with 9 bases between them. CDR1 is SEHNR, CDR2 FQNEAQ, per germline (reference sequence). The CDR3 nucleotides are TGTGCCAGCAGCTTATCAGGTGGGGAGCAGTTCTTC. As protein: CASSLSGGEQFF.

This clonotype has only a few counts. The chain combines TRBV13 with TRBJ1-5, with D tentatively TRBD1 (5 bases). This CDR3 spans 13 amino acids. V shed 0 bases and J shed 5 bases, with 5 bases lying between them. In germline, CDR1 is PRHDT, CDR2 FYEKMQ (reference sequence). The chain's CDR3 is CASSLGGDQPQHF. The CDR3 region has the DNA TGTGCCAGCAGCTTAGGAGGGGATCAGCCCCAGCATTTT.

The chain links TRBV3-1 to TRBJ2-7, with TRBD2 matching 11 bases. J gave up 3 bases and V 4 bases, and 17 bases lay outside the gene matches. Germline loops: CDR1 LGHDT, CDR2 YNNKEL (reference sequence). The CDR3 runs 19 residues. The CDR3 nucleotides read TGTGCCAGCAGCCCCGGGGCTAGCGGGGGGCCCTCCCCTTACTACGAGCAGTACTTC. It specifies CASSPGASGGPSPYYEQYF.

The chain recombines TRBV2 with TRBJ2-3; either TRBD1 or TRBD2 may supply D (5 bases each). CDR1 and CDR2 (germline): SNHLY, FYNNEI. CDR3 length equals 15 residues. With 6 bases removed from V and 2 bases from J, the gap between germline ends came to 15 bases. The CDR3 coding sequence is TGTGCCAGCAGGGTTTACGGGGCCGCCACAGATACGCAGTATTTT. It encodes CASRVYGAATDTQYF.

This rearrangement joins TRBV13 to TRBJ2-5, with TRBD1 matching over 9 bases. The CDR3 has 14 amino acids. Germline CDR1 PRHDT, CDR2 FYEKMQ (reference sequence). V gave up 5 bases and J gave up 1 base; unmatched junction bases: 2. The CDR3 nucleotides read TGTGCCAGCAGCCGGGACAGGGCCCAAGAGACCCAGTACTTC. This encodes CASSRDRAQETQYF.

The rearrangement links TRBV27 to TRBJ2-5; TRBD2 agrees at 9 bases. V gave up 2 bases and J gave up 6 bases; unmatched junction bases: 4. Germline CDR1 reads MNHEY; CDR2 reads SMNVEV (reference sequence). The CDR3 has 14 residues. CDR3 region: CASSLKRGAQTQYF. In DNA form, the CDR3 reads TGTGCCAGCAGTTTAAAGCGGGGGGCCCAGACCCAGTACTTC.

V is TRBV20-1 and J is TRBJ2-4, with D unclear. CDR1 and CDR2 from the germline V gene are DFQATT and SNEGSKA (reference sequence). Trimming cost V 3 bases and J 0 bases, with 15 bases left between them. This CDR3 spans 16 amino acids. The CDR3 bases are TGCAGTGCTAGTGGGCCCTCTCCTGGAGCCAAAAACATTCAGTACTTC. It specifies CSASGPSPGAKNIQYF.

The chain uses TRBV6-5 and TRBJ2-7, with 7 positions matching TRBD2. The CDR3 runs 13 residues. Unmatched junction bases numbered 8, after V lost 6 bases and J lost 6 bases. Germline CDR1 reads MNHEY; CDR2 reads SVGAGI. CDR3: CASSRGGGAEQYF. Written as DNA, the CDR3 is TGTGCCAGCAGCCGCGGGGGAGGGGCCGAGCAGTACTTC.

The CDR3 spells CASSQDIAGRGNNSPLHF. DNA of the CDR3: TGTGCCAGCAGCCAAGATATCGCAGGCAGGGGGAATAATTCACCCCTCCACTTT. The chain recombines TRBV3-1 with TRBJ1-6; 7 bases fit TRBD1. CDR3 length equals 18 residues. J lost 5 bases, V lost 0 bases, and 10 bases had no gene match. Germline V gene data show CDR1 as LGHDT and CDR2 as YNNKEL (reference sequence).

This sequence joins TRBV7-9 and TRBJ2-5, with TRBD2 as a possible D gene (5 bases). The germline V gene has CDR1 SEHNR and CDR2 FQNEAQ (reference sequence). CDR3 size: 14 residues. V lost 4 bases and J lost 6, with 15 bases in between. In nucleotides, the CDR3 is TGTGCCAGCAGCTCGTTGACGGGGATGAAGACCCAGTACTTC. Translation: CASSSLTGMKTQYF.

J is TRBJ2-7 and V is TRBV28, with 9 bases that match TRBD1. CDR3 length equals 15 residues. With 5 bases clipped from V and 3 bases from J, the junction kept 8 bases outside the gene matches. CDR1 and CDR2 from the germline V gene are MDHEN and SYDVKM. Written as DNA, the CDR3 is TGTGCCAGCAGTCTATTTCCGGGACAGGGCTACGAGCAGTACTTC. This sequence encodes CASSLFPGQGYEQYF.

This clonotype was observed once. The chain links TRBV12-3 or TRBV12-4 to TRBJ2-7; 12 bases agree with TRBD2. CDR3 length: 14 amino acids. The ends lost 6 bases at V and 4 bases at J; junction bases unmatched: 4. The CDR3 DNA follows: TGTGCCAGCAGCTCTAGCGGGGGGGCTTACGAGCAGTACTTC. Protein product: CASSSSGGAYEQYF.

V gene TRBV30 combines with J gene TRBJ1-3, with D unclear. Deletions cut 4 bases from V and 0 bases from J, with 13 bases between. Germline V gene lookup returns CDR1 GTSNPN and CDR2 SVGIG (reference sequence). CDR3 length: 15 amino acids. CDR3 in amino acids: CAWNNLVSSGNTIYF. DNA for the CDR3: TGTGCCTGGAATAATTTAGTCAGCTCTGGAAACACCATATATTTT.